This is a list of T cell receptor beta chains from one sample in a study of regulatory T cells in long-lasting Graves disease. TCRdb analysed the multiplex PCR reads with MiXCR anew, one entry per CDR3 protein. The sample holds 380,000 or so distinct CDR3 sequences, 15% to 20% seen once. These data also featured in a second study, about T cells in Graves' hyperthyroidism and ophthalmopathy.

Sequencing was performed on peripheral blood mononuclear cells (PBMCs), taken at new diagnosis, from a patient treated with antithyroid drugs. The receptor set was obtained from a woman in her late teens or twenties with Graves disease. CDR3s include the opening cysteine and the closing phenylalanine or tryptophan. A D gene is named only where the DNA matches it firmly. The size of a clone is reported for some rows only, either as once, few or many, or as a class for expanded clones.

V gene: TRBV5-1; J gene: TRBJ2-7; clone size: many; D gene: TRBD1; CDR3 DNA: TGCGCCAGCAGCATCGGACAGGGCCCCTACGAGCAGTACTTC; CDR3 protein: CASSIGQGPYEQYF
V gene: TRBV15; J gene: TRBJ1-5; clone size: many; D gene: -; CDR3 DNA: TGTGCCACCAGCAGAGAGCGGAGATTCAATCAGCCCCAGCATTTT; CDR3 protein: CATSRERRFNQPQHF
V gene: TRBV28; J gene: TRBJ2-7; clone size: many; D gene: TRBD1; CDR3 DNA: TGTGCCAGCAGCCCTAAGGGACAGGGGCGATACGAGCAGTACTTC; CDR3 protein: CASSPKGQGRYEQYF
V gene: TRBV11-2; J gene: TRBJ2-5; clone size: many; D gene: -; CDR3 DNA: TGTGCCAGCAGAGGAGGAGTGCAAGAGACCCAGTACTTC; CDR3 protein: CASRGGVQETQYF
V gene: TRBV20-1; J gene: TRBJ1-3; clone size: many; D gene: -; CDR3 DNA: TGCAGTGCTAGCGACCTTCAGGCCGGAAACGCCATATATTTT; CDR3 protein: CSASDLQAGNAIYF
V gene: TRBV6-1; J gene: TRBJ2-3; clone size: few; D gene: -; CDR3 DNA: TGTGCCAGCGCCTCCTTGTTCGCTAGCACAGATACGCAGTATTTT; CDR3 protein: CASASLFASTDTQYF
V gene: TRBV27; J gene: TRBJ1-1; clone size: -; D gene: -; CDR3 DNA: TGTGCCAGCAGTGTCGGGGTCCTCGACATGAACACTGAAGCTTTCTTT; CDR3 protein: CASSVGVLDMNTEAFF
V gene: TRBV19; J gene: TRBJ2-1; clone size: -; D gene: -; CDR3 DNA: TGTGCCAGTAGTATCCCGAGACTGGTTGGCAATGAGCAGTTCTTC; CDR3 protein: CASSIPRLVGNEQFF
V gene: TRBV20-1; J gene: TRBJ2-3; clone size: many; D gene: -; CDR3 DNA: TGCAGTGCTACGCCGGAACTGGGGACTGCGCGCACAGATACGCAGTATTTT; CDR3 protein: CSATPELGTARTDTQYF
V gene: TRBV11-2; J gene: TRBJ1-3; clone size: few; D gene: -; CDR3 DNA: TGTGCCAGCAGCCACATTAGGGGGTCTGGAAACACCATATATTTT; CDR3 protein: CASSHIRGSGNTIYF
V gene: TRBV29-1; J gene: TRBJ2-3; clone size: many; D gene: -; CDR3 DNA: TGCAGCGTTGGAGGTGGGGGGACAGATACGCAGTATTTT; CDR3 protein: CSVGGGGTDTQYF
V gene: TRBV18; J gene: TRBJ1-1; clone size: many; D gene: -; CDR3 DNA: TGTGCCAGCTCACCGGGAAACACTGAAGCTTTCTTT; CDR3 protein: CASSPGNTEAFF